This entry lists 12 T cell receptor beta chains sequenced from one sample in a study of blood T cell repertoires in COVID-19. Method: immunoSEQ multiplex PCR; TCRdb's copy keeps in-frame clones and lacks some. In the table there are about 140,000 clones, around 89% of which are singletons. What was sequenced was peripheral blood. These receptors originate from a woman older than 75 with acute or convalescent COVID-19.

CDR3 sequence: CATREQGAGGYTF. The CDR3 region has the DNA TGTGCCACCAGGGAACAGGGGGCCGGTGGCTACACCTTC. The rearrangement links TRBV7-2 to TRBJ1-2; 9 positions match TRBD1. The V gene's germline CDR1 is SGHTA and CDR2 FQGNSA. Germline trimming cut 10 bases from V and 7 bases from J; bases unmatched to any gene: 10. This CDR3 comprises 13 residues.

This sequence joins TRBV10-3 and TRBJ1-1, with TRBD1 as a possible D gene (6 bases). Germline V lookup: CDR1 ENHRY, CDR2 SYGVKD. The CDR3 spans 14 residues. The germline V and J ends were trimmed by 6 bases and 1 base, with 12 bases remaining between them. CDR3 region: CAIRTGRGNTEAFF. CDR3 coding DNA: TGTGCCATCAGGACAGGAAGGGGGAACACTGAAGCTTTCTTT.

This rearrangement joins TRBV30 to TRBJ1-3, with TRBD1 identical over 9 bases. CDR3 length: 14 amino acids. With V trimmed by 3 bases and J by 4 bases, 4 bases remained unmatched. Looked up from germline, CDR1 is GTSNPN and CDR2 is SVGIG (reference sequence). The CDR3 loop is CAWSPDRGGNTIYF. In nucleotides, the CDR3 is TGTGCCTGGAGCCCGGACAGGGGAGGAAACACCATATATTTT.

This rearrangement joins TRBV3-1 (or the pseudogene TRBV3-2) to TRBJ1-1; D not certain. V was clipped by 1 base and J by 1 base, with 10 bases between them. CDR1 is LGHDT, CDR2 YNNKEL, per germline (reference sequence). The CDR3 has 15 amino acids. The CDR3 DNA reads TGTGCCAGCAGCCAAGGGCCCGGGAAGAACACTGAAGCTTTCTTT. It encodes CASSQGPGKNTEAFF.

The rearrangement links TRBV5-1 to TRBJ1-5, with TRBD1 identical over 8 bases. This CDR3 has 14 amino acids. Germline V gene lookup returns CDR1 SGHRS and CDR2 YFSETQ. The V gene end was trimmed by 4 bases and the J gene end by 2 bases; junction bases not matched to a gene: 2. CDR3 region: CASSETGGNQPQHF. The CDR3 DNA reads as TGCGCCAGCAGCGAGACAGGGGGCAATCAGCCCCAGCATTTT.

This chain joins TRBV5-8 and TRBJ1-6, with 7 bases matching TRBD1. V shed 0 bases and J 3 bases; nucleotides not matched to a gene: 0. Germline V gives CDR1 SGHTS, CDR2 YDEGEE. The CDR3 consists of 15 residues. The CDR3 nucleotides are TGTGCCAGCAGCTTGGACAGGGGCTATAATTCACCCCTCCACTTT. Its protein product is CASSLDRGYNSPLHF.

In this sample, this clone turned up once. V is TRBV21-1 and J is TRBJ1-2; no DNA check was done on the table's D call, TRBD1. TRBV21-1 is marked as a pseudogene. The CDR3 spans 16 residues. The CDR3 protein is CASSKEKGQGFRGYTF. The DNA of the CDR3 is TGTGCCAGCAGCAAAGAAAAAGGACAGGGGTTCCGTGGCTACACCTTC.

The rearrangement uses TRBV12-3 or TRBV12-4 and TRBJ2-1, with D uncertain. V was trimmed by 7 bases and J by 2 bases, leaving 3 bases between them. This CDR3 has 11 amino acids. The CDR3 DNA is TGTGCCAGCACCGCCTACAATGAGCAGTTCTTC. Amino acids: CASTAYNEQFF.

This sequence joins TRBV5-1 and TRBJ1-4; 7 nucleotides align to TRBD1. With 0 bases clipped from V and 4 bases from J, the junction kept 3 bases outside the gene matches. Germline CDR1 SGHRS, CDR2 YFSETQ. This CDR3 spans 15 amino acids. The CDR3 DNA follows: TGCGCCAGCAGCTTGGGAGGGACAGTTAATGAAAAACTGTTTTTT. Amino acid sequence: CASSLGGTVNEKLFF.

The chain couples TRBV27 to TRBJ1-4; D is uncertain. The CDR3 is made up of 14 amino acids. V was pared by 4 bases and J by 2 bases, with 8 bases between. CDR1 and CDR2 (germline): MNHEY, SMNVEV (reference sequence). The CDR3 DNA sequence: TGTGCCAGCAGTTCGGTGTCGACTAATGAAAAACTGTTTTTT. This gives the protein CASSSVSTNEKLFF.

V usage is TRBV30 and J usage is TRBJ1-1; D is undetermined. Germline V CDR1 and CDR2: GTSNPN, SVGIG (reference sequence). V was cut by 2 bases and J by 0 bases, with 7 bases left in between. The CDR3 has 13 amino acids. CDR3 bases: TGTGCCTGGAGTTCACAGCTGAACACTGAAGCTTTCTTT. Its protein is CAWSSQLNTEAFF.

The rearrangement uses TRBV27 and TRBJ1-5; 10 bases map to TRBD1. Germline trimming cut 4 bases from V and 0 bases from J; bases unmatched to any gene: 9. CDR1 is MNHEY and CDR2 is SMNVEV in the germline V gene (reference sequence). The CDR3 is 18 amino acids. The CDR3 DNA follows: TGTGCCAGCAGTTCGGGACAGGGGAGAGTCCTTAGCAATCAGCCCCAGCATTTT. This codes for CASSSGQGRVLSNQPQHF.